Below, 21 T cell receptor beta chains from the same sample are listed, as sequenced in a study of identical twins. TCRdb passed the 5' RACE reads through MiXCR, listing each CDR3 protein once. The sample carries under 350,000 distinct CDR3 sequences, just under 9.5% recorded once. These data are also associated with another study on yellow fever vaccine responses in identical twins.

Sequencing was performed on CD8+ T cells sorted from blood. The origin of the receptors is a woman under 30 in good health.

Of note for this clonotype: A much larger clone sits a single nucleotide away, making a read error possible. V and J are TRBV9 and TRBJ2-1; TRBD1 aligns across 10 bases. The germline V gene has CDR1 SGDLS and CDR2 YYNGEE. The CDR3 loop spans 16 amino acids. This chain's CDR3 is CASSAQTGGVYNELFF. The CDR3 region has the DNA TGTGCCAGCAGCGCTCAGACAGGGGGCGTCTACAATGAGCTGTTCTTC.

The sample holds many counts of this clonotype. This chain connects TRBV29-1 to TRBJ2-1; 8 bases match TRBD2. Trimming removed 5 bases from V and 4 bases from J; junction bases left unmatched: 7. The CDR3 runs 14 residues. CDR1 is SQVTM and CDR2 is ANQGSEA in the germline V gene. The CDR3 protein is CSVLLAGIYNEQFF. CDR3 DNA sequence: TGCAGCGTTCTGTTAGCGGGGATATACAATGAGCAGTTCTTC.

This clonotype was seen a handful of times. The chain recombines TRBV5-1 with TRBJ2-1; the D is unclear. Trimming shortened V by 4 bases and J by 4 bases, and 15 bases separated the two germline ends. The CDR3 covers 15 residues. CDR1 is SGHRS and CDR2 is YFSETQ in the germline V gene. The CDR3 DNA sequence: TGCGCCAGCAGCCTTCTAAGTCCTCAATACAATGAGCAGTTCTTC. It specifies CASSLLSPQYNEQFF.

The rearrangement links TRBV14 to TRBJ2-6, with 7 bases that match TRBD1. V lost 0 bases and J lost 4; bases outside the gene matches: 9. The CDR3 sequence is 18 residues long. Germline loops: CDR1 SGHDN, CDR2 FVKESK. CDR3 in DNA: TGTGCCAGCAGCCAAGAGAGGGGGCGAGAACCAGGGGCCAACGTCCTGACTTTC. Encoded protein: CASSQERGREPGANVLTF.

Many counts were recorded for this clonotype. The chain employs TRBV7-9 and TRBJ1-2; D possibly corresponds to TRBD1 (5 bases). The V gene lost 4 bases and the J gene lost 2 bases, with 17 bases spanning the gap. The CDR3 has 16 residues. CDR1 and CDR2 (germline): SEHNR, FQNEAQ (reference sequence). The CDR3 DNA reads TGTGCCAGCAGCTCAGACTGGGACTCATCAAACTATGGCTACACCTTC. Translation gives CASSSDWDSSNYGYTF. Filled out from reference TRBV7-9 and TRBJ1-2, the complete variable domain reads DTGVSQNPRHKITKRGQNVTFRCDPISEHNRLYWYRQTLGQGPEFLTYFQNEAQLEKSRLLSDRFSAERPKGSFSTLEIQRTEQGDSAMYLCASSSDWDSSNYGYTFGSGTRLTVV.

This clonotype was counted between two and nine times. The chain employs TRBV7-2 and TRBJ2-2; 10 nucleotides align to TRBD2. Unmatched junction bases numbered 12, after V lost 5 bases and J lost 9 bases. Germline V CDR1 and CDR2: SGHTA, FQGNSA. This CDR3 comprises 16 residues. The CDR3 loop is CASSPHSGRPIRELFF. CDR3 DNA: TGTGCCAGCAGCCCCCATAGCGGGAGGCCAATTCGGGAGCTGTTTTTT. Supplemented by reference TRBV7-2 and TRBJ2-2, the full variable domain reads GAGVSQSPSNKVTEKGKDVELRCDPISGHTALYWYRQSLGQGLEFLIYFQGNSAPDKSGLPSDRFSAERTGGSVSTLTIQRTQQEDSAVYLCASSPHSGRPIRELFFGEGSRLTVL.

The sample holds many counts of this clonotype. The chain is built from TRBV5-1 and TRBJ2-2; no reliable D call. The CDR3 loop spans 15 amino acids. Germline lookup yields CDR1 SGHRS and CDR2 YFSETQ. V shed 2 bases and J shed 2 bases, with 10 bases lying between them. CDR3 sequence: CASSFAQANTGELFF. The CDR3 DNA reads TGCGCCAGCAGCTTTGCGCAGGCAAACACCGGGGAGCTGTTTTTT.

V is TRBV7-6 and J is TRBJ1-1, with D possibly matching TRBD1 (5 bases). Trimming stripped 4 bases from V and 5 bases from J, with 17 bases between. The CDR3 is made up of 15 amino acids. Germline loops: CDR1 SGHVS, CDR2 FNYEAQ. The CDR3 bases are TGTGCCAGCAGCTCCGCCGGGGCGTTTGGAACTGAAGCTTTCTTT. Protein product: CASSSAGAFGTEAFF.

This clonotype has ten or more counts. The rearrangement joins TRBV27 to TRBJ1-5; D remains unclear. The CDR3 has 14 residues. The germline gives CDR1 MNHEY, CDR2 SMNVEV (reference sequence). V was pared by 5 bases and J by 1 base, with 9 bases between. CDR3 sequence reads: CASSEGLSNQPQHF. The CDR3 nucleotides are TGTGCCAGCAGTGAAGGACTAAGCAATCAGCCCCAGCATTTT.

This clonotype has only a few counts. CDR3 protein: CSARDLNVGTTAYEQYF. In DNA, the CDR3 is TGCAGTGCTAGAGATCTTAACGTAGGGACTACCGCCTACGAGCAGTACTTC. This rearrangement joins TRBV20-1 to TRBJ2-7; 7 bases match TRBD2. This CDR3 has 17 amino acids. The germline gives CDR1 DFQATT, CDR2 SNEGSKA (reference sequence). J was trimmed by 2 bases and V by 0 bases; bases with no gene match: 13.

The V and J genes are TRBV6-1 and TRBJ2-1; the match to TRBD1 covers 7 bases. The CDR3 loop spans 15 amino acids. Germline CDR1 and CDR2: MNHNS and SASEGT. Trimming cost V 6 bases and J 0 bases; bases outside gene matches: 5. The CDR3 is CASRWTGSSYNEQFF. The DNA for the CDR3 is TGTGCCAGCAGGTGGACAGGAAGCTCCTACAATGAGCAGTTCTTC.

This clonotype has ten or more counts. This rearrangement joins TRBV10-3 to TRBJ2-7, with 9 bases matching TRBD2. This CDR3 spans 14 amino acids. From germline, CDR1 is ENHRY and CDR2 SYGVKD. With V trimmed by 3 bases and J by 2 bases, 2 bases remained unmatched. This CDR3 reads CAISDLAGTYEQYF. In nucleotides, the CDR3 is TGTGCCATCAGTGATCTAGCGGGAACCTACGAGCAGTACTTC.

V and J are TRBV6-1 and TRBJ1-1, with D unclear. CDR1 MNHNS and CDR2 SASEGT come from the germline V gene. The CDR3 is made up of 15 amino acids. The V gene lost 7 bases and the J gene lost 0 bases, with 15 bases spanning the gap. The CDR3 DNA is TGTGCCAGCAAAATGGACCGTTTCATGAACACTGAAGCTTTCTTT. Translation: CASKMDRFMNTEAFF.

CDR3 in amino acids: CSVEDPPQGDNEQFF. CDR3 coding DNA: TGCAGCGTTGAAGACCCTCCCCAGGGTGATAATGAGCAGTTCTTC. V usage is TRBV29-1 and J usage is TRBJ2-1; D perhaps matches TRBD1 (5 bases). CDR3 length: 15 amino acids. Germline assignment: CDR1 SQVTM and CDR2 ANQGSEA. The germline V and J ends were trimmed by 0 bases and 7 bases, with 16 bases remaining between them.

There are a few counts of this clonotype. The chain recombines TRBV4-3 with TRBJ2-5; TRBD2 might be the D (5 bases). This CDR3 is 14 amino acids long. CDR1 and CDR2 from the germline V gene are LGHNA and YSLEER. The V and J ends lost 4 bases and 2 bases respectively, with 11 bases between them. The CDR3, as DNA: TGCGCCAGCAGCCGAACCCGGGGTCAAGAGACCCAGTACTTC. It codes for CASSRTRGQETQYF.

This clonotype was counted many times. The chain uses TRBV7-8 and TRBJ2-3; 7 bases fit TRBD1. Unmatched junction bases numbered 11, after V lost 7 bases and J lost 4 bases. CDR3 size: 15 residues. Germline CDR1 is SGHVS and CDR2 is FQNEAQ. CDR3 coding DNA: TGTGCCAGCACCCAGACGCAGGGGGTCGCAGATACGCAGTATTTT. As protein: CASTQTQGVADTQYF.

This clonotype was picked up many times. The V gene is TRBV10-3, the J gene TRBJ2-3; D tentatively reads TRBD1 or TRBD2 (5 bases each). Germline CDR1 is ENHRY and CDR2 is SYGVKD. The CDR3 runs to 13 residues. V gave up 8 bases and J gave up 4 bases, with 13 bases separating them. CDR3 protein: CAIGLDTADTQYF. The DNA of the CDR3 is TGTGCCATCGGACTGGACACCGCAGATACGCAGTATTTT.

The gene calls are TRBV27 and TRBJ2-7; D not resolved. V was pared by 5 bases and J by 3 bases, with 8 bases between. The CDR3 length is 12 residues. Germline V gene lookup returns CDR1 MNHEY and CDR2 SMNVEV (reference sequence). CDR3 in DNA: TGTGCCAGCAGTGTCCTCGGCTACGAGCAGTACTTC. Amino acids: CASSVLGYEQYF.

This clonotype was seen ten or more times. V and J are TRBV27 and TRBJ2-7; D is possibly TRBD1 or TRBD2 (5 bases each). The germline gives CDR1 MNHEY, CDR2 SMNVEV (reference sequence). V lost 2 bases to trimming and J lost 5 bases, with 13 bases between them. The CDR3 extends over 14 amino acids. The chain's CDR3 is CASSLVPGDHEQYF. DNA of the CDR3: TGTGCCAGCAGTTTAGTTCCTGGGGACCACGAGCAGTACTTC.

This clonotype was seen ten or more times. The J gene is TRBJ2-1, the V gene TRBV7-3, with 7 bases aligning to TRBD2. V dropped 6 bases and J dropped 6; count of bases not matched to a gene: 2. The germline V gene has CDR1 SGHTA and CDR2 FQGTGA. The CDR3 extends over 12 amino acids. This CDR3 reads CASSSGPNEQFF. The CDR3 DNA reads TGTGCCAGCAGTAGCGGGCCCAATGAGCAGTTCTTC.

The sample holds a few counts of this clonotype. The chain joins TRBV7-9 to TRBJ2-1; D unclear. The CDR3 is 16 amino acids. Looked up from germline, CDR1 is SEHNR and CDR2 is FQNEAQ (reference sequence). V lost 2 bases and J lost 5, with 16 bases in between. CDR3: CASSLSTAPPNNEQFF. The CDR3 bases are TGTGCCAGCAGCTTATCGACTGCCCCCCCTAACAATGAGCAGTTCTTC.